The 9 T cell receptor beta chains presented below share a single source sample, sequenced in a study of CD8+ T cells in alopecia areata. Sorting of pooled cutaneous lymph node cells was based on CD4, CD8alpha, NKG2D, NKG2ACE and other markers. cDNA serving as the sequencing template came from extracted, reverse transcribed RNA. The data were produced by immunoSEQ multiplex PCR, yet TCRdb's version contains in-frame clones alone and is incomplete. There are about 18,000 clones in the sample, none observed a single time. Sequencing used CD8+ T cells sorted from a lymph node. These receptors came from a C3H/HeJ mouse with alopecia areata. The mouse line has the MHC haplotype H2-k.

Remarks on this clone: All gene names here are mouse names. The CDR3 end falls 4 residues outside the read, so it is completed with the germline J gene. The V and J genes are TRBV19 and TRBJ2-1; tentatively, D is TRBD1 (6 bases). Germline assignment: CDR1 FNHDT and CDR2 SITEND (reference sequence). The CDR3 loop spans 11 amino acids. The CDR3 DNA, read in part, is TGTGCCAGCAGTCAGGGGGCT. Translating it yields CASSQGA. The whole CDR3 protein reads CASSQGAEQFF.

This clone was recorded many times. The listed genes are named as in mouse. The CDR3 goes on 4 residues after the read ends, and that part is filled in from the germline J gene. This chain links TRBV13-3 with TRBJ2-4, with D maybe TRBD2 (6 bases). The germline V and J ends were trimmed by 2 bases and 1 base, with 8 bases remaining between them. The germline V gene has CDR1 NNHDY and CDR2 SYVADS. This CDR3 has 14 amino acids. The CDR3 sequence is CASSEMGGQNTLYF. The DNA read from the CDR3 is TGTGCCAGCAGTGAGATGGGGGGTCAAAAC.

This clone was seen a handful of times. Genes and germline are mouse. The read falls 4 residues short of the CDR3 end, and the missing part is taken from the germline J gene. This chain uses TRBV19 with TRBJ2-5; no clear D. Germline V CDR1 and CDR2: FNHDT, SITEND (reference sequence). This CDR3 region has 13 residues. CDR3 bases read: TGTGCCAGCAGTATAGGCCTAGGGGAC. It specifies CASSIGLGD. Given in full, the CDR3 is CASSIGLGDTQYF. The variable domain in full, completed from reference TRBV19 and TRBJ2-5, reads GGIITQTPKFLIGQEGQKLTLKCQQNFNHDTMYWYRQDSGKGLRLIYYSITENDLQKGDLSEGYDASREKKSSFSLTVTSAQKNEMAVFLCASSIGLGDTQYFGPGTRLLVL.

This clone was observed a handful of times. Gene labels here are mouse ones. From the germline J gene comes the end of the CDR3, since the read stops 4 residues before it. J is TRBJ1-1 and V is TRBV19, with 7 bases fitting TRBD1. V shed 2 bases and J 3 bases; nucleotides not matched to a gene: 4. Per germline, CDR1 FNHDT and CDR2 SITEND (reference sequence). The CDR3 sequence is 14 residues long. CDR3 amino acids: CASSIPGTDTEVFF. The CDR3 DNA, read in part, is TGTGCCAGCAGTATCCCCGGGACAGACACA.

The table lists this clone with a few counts. Gene labels here are mouse ones. The CDR3 is cut off 4 residues early in the read; its end comes from the germline J gene. V and J are TRBV16 and TRBJ2-1; 10 bases are a match to TRBD2. CDR1 is SGHSA, CDR2 FRNQAP, per germline. The CDR3 is made up of 16 amino acids. CDR3 amino acids: CASSLLEGTGEPEQFF. CDR3 DNA (partial): TGTGCAAGCAGCTTATTGGAGGGGACTGGGGAGCCT.

The table lists this clone with a few counts. Gene names follow the mouse nomenclature. The read ends 4 residues before the CDR3 terminus; that terminus is restored from the germline J gene. The V and J genes are TRBV13-3 and TRBJ1-1; D perhaps matches TRBD1 (6 bases). CDR1 and CDR2 (germline): NNHDY, SYVADS. The CDR3 sequence is 14 residues long. V shed 6 bases and J shed 0 bases, with 12 bases lying between them. This CDR3 is CASIEGGANTEVFF. The sequenced CDR3 bases are TGTGCCAGCATTGAGGGGGGGGCAAACACA.

The sample holds a few counts of this clone. Germline and genes: mouse. From the germline J gene comes the end of the CDR3, since the read stops 4 residues before it. The chain is built from TRBV19 and TRBJ2-5; D possibly corresponds to TRBD2 (6 bases). Germline-derived CDR1 and CDR2 are FNHDT and SITEND (reference sequence). The V and J ends lost 2 bases and 2 bases respectively, with 9 bases between them. The CDR3 is made up of 14 amino acids. The CDR3 region is CASSIRLVQDTQYF. Incomplete CDR3 DNA: TGTGCCAGCAGTATCAGACTGGTCCAAGAC. The whole variable domain, remainder taken from reference TRBV19 and TRBJ2-5, is GGIITQTPKFLIGQEGQKLTLKCQQNFNHDTMYWYRQDSGKGLRLIYYSITENDLQKGDLSEGYDASREKKSSFSLTVTSAQKNEMAVFLCASSIRLVQDTQYFGPGTRLLVL.

This clone occurred a few times. The genes and germline here are from mouse. Read sequence stops 4 residues before the CDR3 end, and the germline J gene provides the missing end. The chain links TRBV14 to TRBJ2-7, with 7 bases fitting TRBD1. This CDR3 has 13 amino acids. The V gene's germline CDR1 is SGHDT and CDR2 FRDEAV. The CDR3 DNA, read in part, is TGTGCCAGCAGTTTACGGGACAGATAT. This codes for CASSLRDRY. In full, the CDR3 is CASSLRDRYEQYF.

Turning to this clone: Genes and germline come from the mouse. The read comes to an end 4 residues before the CDR3 does, leaving the germline J gene to fill in the end. This chain links TRBV13-3 with TRBJ2-2; TRBD1 matches at 9 bases. CDR3 length: 15 amino acids. Per the germline V gene, CDR1 is NNHDY and CDR2 is SYVADS. Germline trimming cut 4 bases from V and 3 bases from J; bases unmatched to any gene: 4. The sequenced CDR3 bases are TGTGCCAGCAGTTGGACAGGGGCGGACACCGGG. Its translation is CASSWTGADTG. The entire CDR3 protein reads CASSWTGADTGQLYF. Full variable domain (rest looked up from reference TRBV13-3 and TRBJ2-2): EAAVTQSPRSKVAVTGGKVTLSCHQTNNHDYMYWYRQDTGHGLRLIHYSYVADSTEKGDIPDGYKASRPSQENFSLILELASLSQTAVYFCASSWTGADTGQLYFGEGSKLTVL.